Reported below is one TCR beta chain. The data belong to a study of blood T cell repertoires in COVID-19. Using immunoSEQ multiplex PCR, the repertoire was profiled, and TCRdb retains in-frame clones only, with some absent. The sample has approximately 65,000 clones; around 80% are singletons. The receptor comes from a woman of 80 years or more with active or convalescent COVID-19. Material for sequencing was peripheral blood.

DNA of the CDR3: TGTGCCAGCACTAAAAGCGGCTTAAACACCATATATTTT. Its protein is CASTKSGLNTIYF. This rearrangement joins TRBV7-2 to TRBJ1-3; D gene unclear. The CDR3 runs to 13 residues. V was clipped by 7 bases and J by 6 bases, with 13 bases between them. CDR1 SGHTA and CDR2 FQGNSA come from the germline V gene. The full variable domain, rest sourced from reference TRBV7-2 and TRBJ1-3, is GAGVSQSPSNKVTEKGKDVELRCDPISGHTALYWYRQSLGQGLEFLIYFQGNSAPDKSGLPSDRFSAERTGGSVSTLTIQRTQQEDSAVYLCASTKSGLNTIYFGEGSWLTVV.